This TCR beta chain was recorded in a study of cytomegalovirus exposure and HLA in healthy donors. Study observations and caveats: Association of a missense DCLRE1C variant with TCR beta V- and J-gene trimming was reported in a later analysis. Previous analysis showed most TCR beta V segments were productive about 90% or about 30% of the time. Researchers reported from a later analysis that most CMV-associated TCR beta chains appeared HLA-restricted.

PCR involved 60 Vbeta and 13 Jbeta primers. Clones were sequenced by immunoSEQ multiplex PCR, and TCRdb holds only the in-frame ones, with some missing. The table has roughly 150,000 clones, about a tenth seen once. About this clone itself: Its antigen is unknown.

The sample taken for sequencing was PBMCs. This receptor was identified in a male donor in good health and CMV-seronegative.

CDR3: CASSFHDGSYEQYF. The CDR3 DNA sequence: TGTGCCAGCAGCTTCCATGACGGGTCCTACGAGCAGTACTTC. The genes are TRBV5-4 and TRBJ2-5; D is uncertain. Near its end, the DNA agrees better with TRBJ2-7, so the J call may be wrong. This CDR3 is built from 14 residues. CDR1 is SGHNT and CDR2 is YYREEE in the germline V gene (reference sequence).